This TCR beta chain is drawn from a study of shared clonotypes between healthy human individuals. The CDR3 covers 17 residues. The germline V gene encodes CDR1 SGHTA and CDR2 FQGNSA. V lost 5 bases, J lost 0 bases, and 10 bases stayed unmatched. On this clone: The target antigen is unknown.

Study-wide results and limits: With few donors, the genetic and exposure-history diversity represented was limited.

Only in-frame clones appear in the TCRdb table, and some are missing; sequencing was by immunoSEQ multiplex PCR. The top ten hold 0.1% to 0.15% of the sample, which has roughly 2 million clones, about 95% seen once. The chain links TRBV7-2 to TRBJ2-4, with TRBD1 matching 7 bases. The source is a man aged 18 to 30 in good health. Specimen: naive CD4+ T cells sorted from blood. Indicated subset: CD45RA+ positively selected. CDR3 DNA: TGTGCCAGCAGCATGCCAGGGACAGAGAGAGCCAAAAACATTCAGTACTTC. Residues: CASSMPGTERAKNIQYF.